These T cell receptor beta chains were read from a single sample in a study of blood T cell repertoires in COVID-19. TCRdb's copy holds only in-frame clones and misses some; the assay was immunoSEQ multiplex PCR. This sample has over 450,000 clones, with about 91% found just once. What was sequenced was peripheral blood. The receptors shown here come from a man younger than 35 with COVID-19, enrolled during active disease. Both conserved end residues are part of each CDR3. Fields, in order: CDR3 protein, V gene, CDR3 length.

cdr3_aa: CSVQTDQETQYF
v_call: TRBV29-1
cdr3_length: 12

cdr3_aa: CASLALVGYEQYF
v_call: TRBV6-5
cdr3_length: 13

cdr3_aa: CASRDAGEWETQYF
v_call: TRBV6-6
cdr3_length: 14

cdr3_aa: CASSLGQRNYEQYF
v_call: TRBV5-1
cdr3_length: 14

cdr3_aa: CASSPPSGRGLQETQYF
v_call: TRBV11-2
cdr3_length: 17

cdr3_aa: CASSFAGSVNTEAFF
v_call: TRBV11-2
cdr3_length: 15

cdr3_aa: CASNTGPYNEQFF
v_call: TRBV12-3/TRBV12-4
cdr3_length: 13

cdr3_aa: CASSQTATSQPGEQFF
v_call: TRBV5-8
cdr3_length: 16

cdr3_aa: CASSPEMNNEQFF
v_call: TRBV18
cdr3_length: 13

cdr3_aa: CASSKESGKSSYEQYF
v_call: TRBV21-1
cdr3_length: 16

cdr3_aa: CASSLEGQAIEAFF
v_call: TRBV7-2
cdr3_length: 14

cdr3_aa: CASSESVPYNEQFF
v_call: TRBV7-6
cdr3_length: 14

cdr3_aa: CASSLRTGYLYEQYF
v_call: TRBV11-1
cdr3_length: 15

cdr3_aa: CASSRATGAEWEQYF
v_call: TRBV3-1/TRBV3-2
cdr3_length: 15

cdr3_aa: CASSGPIAGAFYNEQFF
v_call: TRBV2
cdr3_length: 17